This T cell receptor beta chain was retrieved from a study of shared clonotypes between healthy human individuals (dated by TCRdb to about 2020). About the full investigation: Three men and a couple of women, aged 18 to 49 years, made up the cohort. For each donor, CD4 naive and CD4 memory were each given three plates, CD8 naive was given two plates, and CD8 memory was given one plate. Blood TCR repertoires of a handful of healthy adults were deeply sequenced to estimate repertoire size and the extent of clonotype sharing between individuals. Libraries were prepared and TCR repertoires were sequenced by different laboratories using diverse techniques, in order to increase sequencing depth and limit assay-specific biases. Leukapheresis yielded between about 0.9 and 10 billion PBMCs per donor. On the study overall, not on this receptor specifically: When a handful of donors were compared, the shared fraction of clonotypes was approximately 5% for naive CD4, around 3.5% for naive CD8, 2% to 2.5% for memory CD4, and 0.35% to 0.4% for memory CD8. Sampling was restricted to blood, and TCR repertoires in tissue are likely to differ from TCR repertoires in blood. The genetic and exposure-history diversity represented was limited by the small number of donors. Compared with non-shared clonotypes, clonotypes shared by all four sorted-subset donors had higher generation probabilities. Rarefaction of sorted-subset datasets indicated incomplete sequencing despite the large sequencing depth. Based on pairwise subsampling, the degree of clonotype sharing among donors was expected to be affected by sequencing depth. Larger estimated clonotype richness was generally found for naive subsets than for memory subsets.

Turning to this clone: The antigen it recognizes is unknown. Base-call qualities are not available, and no considerably larger clone is one nucleotide away.

TCR CDR3 regions were amplified from genomic DNA by multiplex PCR using the deep immunoSEQ assay. Extracted genomic DNA from each cell subset was distributed evenly across all wells of several immunoSEQ 96-well plates, and each plate was treated as a replicate. For sorted subsets, roughly 190 ng of genomic DNA, equivalent to some 30,000 T cell genomes, went into each replicate PCR. The purified libraries were quantified using a Qubit 3.0 fluorometer, sized with a Bioanalyzer 2100, and then quantified again using the KAPA Library Quantification kit. Every immunoSEQ 96-well plate was sequenced on a separate single-read 150-cycle Illumina NextSeq 550 flow cell. As for how the authors treated the data: Because only junctional sequences without quality scores were contained in the immunoSEQ output, filtering matching that applied to full-length reads could not be performed. Sequences were annotated with PyIR, a Python wrapper for IgBLAST v1.9, using IMGT germline references to assign V/J genes and CDR3. Reads were removed for weak V/J assignments (E-value above 1e-6), missing CDR3, stop codons, out-of-frame junctions, or ambiguous translated residues. V3J clonotypes were defined as sequences sharing an identical inferred V gene, J gene, and CDR3 amino acid sequence. To compute the percentage overlap between repertoires, the number of shared unique clonotypes was divided by the size of the smaller repertoire. Richness of each repertoire was evaluated using RTK rarefaction, the Chao1 estimator, and Recon v2.1 estimates of unobserved clonotypes. For all TCRbeta clonotypes obtained by the gDNA method from a handful of donors, generation probabilities were computed with OLGA. TCRdb stores this immuneACCESS table with in-frame sequences only. Part of the clones is absent; in the studies checked, under half of the shortfall reflects unresolved V genes, and no reason is known for the rest. The V and J calls and the clone size are those of that table, but D and trimming were determined from the DNA. Counted in this sample were 1,500,000 or so clones; roughly 96% of them appeared once. The ten most abundant clones make up over 1% of the sample.

Healthy HIV-negative adults with no recently reported acute infections or vaccinations were included as donors. Only Caucasian adults living in Nashville, Tennessee, USA were represented among the donors. CD4+ T cells were enriched by magnetic negative selection, after which naive cells were positively selected on CD45RA and the negative fraction was taken as the memory subset. Blood was collected by leukapheresis, and PBMCs were isolated by Ficoll-Histopaque density gradient centrifugation and then cryopreserved in liquid nitrogen vapor phase. Analytical flow cytometry was used to check the purity and quantity of each magnetically sorted T cell population. From each sorted fraction, genomic DNA was isolated and quantified by UV absorbance on a Nanodrop 2000c. CDR1 and CDR2, per the germline V gene, are SGDLS and YYNGEE. From cysteine to phenylalanine, the CDR3 is 16 amino acids long. The DNA shown is the 48-base CDR3, in frame from base 1. Compared with germline, V lacks 2 bases and J lacks 5 bases; bases without a gene match: 7.

This TCR was recovered from a man under 40 in good health. Input material: naive CD4+ T cells sorted from blood. The label giving this sample's cell subset or site can be read as: CD45RA+ positively selected. The sequence links TRBV9 to TRBJ2-5, and TRBD2 matches 12 of the central bases. CDR3 reads: CASSVLAGGPGETQYF. The DNA is as follows: TGTGCCAGCAGCGTCCTAGCGGGAGGGCCTGGGGAGACCCAGTACTTC.